Described below is a single T cell receptor (beta chain) sequence and its context. It lacks a known antigen. Base qualities are not recorded, but no much larger clone differs from it by a single base. Peripheral blood CD8+ and CD4+ T cells from healthy donors, Susac syndrome patients and multiple sclerosis patients were profiled by high-throughput TCR beta sequencing. The healthy donors served as controls matched for age and sex. CD8+ TEMRA cells were enriched by FACS, while bulk CD8+ and CD4+ T cells were purified by magnetic negative isolation. Blood was collected in EDTA tubes and processed within 24 hours, with PBMCs isolated through density gradient centrifugation. PBMCs intended for TCR sequencing were cryopreserved in liquid nitrogen and thawed later in a water bath at 37 degrees C. A purity of at least 90% was achieved for sorted or isolated CD4+, CD8+ and CD8+ TEMRA cells. The CDR3 measures 15 amino acids from cysteine to phenylalanine. This entry keeps only the CDR3 DNA: 45 bases, framed from base 1. V is cut by 3 bases and J by 4 bases, and the space between the germline ends is 10 bases. The germline V gene provides CDR1 SGHTA and CDR2 FQGTGA.

RNA was extracted with the RNeasy kit and roughly 0.5 to 1 ug was reverse transcribed using random hexamers. The immunoSEQ multiplex PCR assay, which covers 54 Vbeta and 13 Jbeta segments, was used to amplify TCR beta CDR3 regions. PCR amplification bias was corrected by using a synthetic template baseline for primer optimization and computational correction. As for the authors' bioinformatics: Reads were annotated to V, D and J genes per IMGT and analyzed with immunoSEQ Analyzer, keeping only productive sequences. Clonality was calculated as one minus the Shannon entropy normalized by log2 of the number of productive unique sequences. For each patient and control, public and private clones were evaluated within the 100 most prevalent clones. Susac-specific clones were defined as absent from healthy and MS cohorts, 850 to 1,300 published viral clones and other ImmuneACCESS disease sequences. In TCRdb, the public reads were trimmed at Q25 with fastp and aligned with MiXCR, with productive beta chains retained. Rows merge per CDR3 protein into single entries with the most common DNA and genes. TCRdb assigned the V and J calls; the authors' analysis was not used. The sample table contains about 150,000 distinct CDR3 sequences; only one count was recorded for approximately 90% of them. The top ten clones comprise about 0.073% of the sample.

This record belongs to a study of CD8 T cells in Susac syndrome (dated by TCRdb to between 2018 and 2020). Concerning the study at large: Repertoire sequencing was used to test whether CD8+ T cell activation and differentiation in Susac syndrome was antigen driven. Paper-wide results and their limitations: The number of individuals in the TCR sequencing and HLA analysis was recognized as being relatively small.

Rearrangement joined TRBV7-3 to TRBJ2-6; the D gene is perhaps TRBD1, from 6 matching bases. This TCR derives from a human donor in good health. The specimen sequenced was CD4+ T cells from PBMCs. The encoded CDR3 is CASSFTGTGANVLTF. The DNA reads as follows: TGTGCCAGCAGCTTTACAGGGACCGGGGCCAACGTCCTGACTTTC.